This is a list of T cell receptor beta chains from one sample in a study of technical replicates of blood from several donors. The method was immunoSEQ multiplex PCR; TCRdb's version includes in-frame clones alone and lacks a portion of them. The data hold approximately 64,000 clones, with 86% observed a single time. The sequenced sample was PBMCs. Receptors originate from a human donor in good health. Some clones in this sample may be carry-over from other donors' samples. The CDR3 runs from the conserved cysteine through the conserved F or W. The D gene is left open where the match is weak. Size tells how often a clone was seen (once, few, many) or the class of an expanded clone, and some rows leave it out.

V	J	D	size	DNA	CDR3
TRBV6-5	TRBJ1-2	-	few	TGTGCCAGCAGGTTGGGACTCTGGGGCTACACCTTC	CASRLGLWGYTF
TRBV7-9	TRBJ1-3	-	-	TGTGCCAGCAGTTCCCCCCAGGGTTTCAACACCATATATTTT	CASSSPQGFNTIYF
TRBV30	TRBJ2-7	-	-	TGTGCCTGGAGTGTAGCAGGGGTTGGGATCGAGCAGTACTTC	CAWSVAGVGIEQYF
TRBV4-3	TRBJ2-5	TRBD2	-	TGCGCCAGCAGCCAAGACGGGGGGGTTGGGCAAGAGACCCAGTACTTC	CASSQDGGVGQETQYF
TRBV4-1	TRBJ2-5	-	-	TGCGCCAGCATGGGCCCTGAAGAGACCCAGTACTTC	CASMGPEETQYF
TRBV5-1	TRBJ1-4	-	-	TGCGCCAGCAGCTTGGGCTTGGCAGGCAGTCCAACTAATGAAAAACTGTTTTTT	CASSLGLAGSPTNEKLFF
TRBV5-1	TRBJ2-1	TRBD2	-	TGCGCCAGCAGCTTGTCCGGTAGCGGGAGTTTCAATGAGCAGTTCTTC	CASSLSGSGSFNEQFF
TRBV7-8	TRBJ1-2	-	-	TGTGCCAGCAGCTCCGGACAGAACTATGGCTACACCTTC	CASSSGQNYGYTF
TRBV29-1	TRBJ2-7	-	-	TGCAGCGTTGAAGGGCAGGGGTTCCCCTACGAGCAGTACTTC	CSVEGQGFPYEQYF
TRBV7-3	TRBJ2-2	TRBD1	-	TGTGCCAGCAGCTCCTATACAGGGGTCACCGGGGAGCTGTTTTTT	CASSSYTGVTGELFF
TRBV19	TRBJ1-1	TRBD1	-	TGTGCCAGTAGTACGGACAGGTTTCGGGAGGCTTTCTTT	CASSTDRFREAFF
TRBV6-4	TRBJ2-1	-	-	TGTGCCAGCAGTGAAGGGGGGGGCCAAGATGAGCAGTTCTTC	CASSEGGGQDEQFF
TRBV11-2	TRBJ1-2	TRBD1	few	TGTGCCAGCGGGACAGGGGGCTGGTATGGCTACACCTTC	CASGTGGWYGYTF
TRBV19	TRBJ2-5	-	-	TGTGCCAGTAGCACCTCGAGGCGGGAGACCCAGTACTTC	CASSTSRRETQYF
TRBV2	TRBJ1-3	TRBD1	-	TGTGCCAGCGGCGGACAGGGTTTCTCTGGAAACACCATATATTTT	CASGGQGFSGNTIYF
TRBV2	TRBJ2-6	-	-	TGTGCCAGCAGCGAAGAAGGGACATTCTCTGGGGCCAACGTCCTGACTTTC	CASSEEGTFSGANVLTF
TRBV11-2	TRBJ2-1	TRBD2	-	TGTGCCAGCAGCTTCGGGCGGGGGGGCCTTTACAATGAGCAGTTCTTC	CASSFGRGGLYNEQFF
TRBV11-2	TRBJ2-1	TRBD2	-	TGTGCCAGCAGCGCCGGCCTCAGCAGCGGGAGATACAATGAGCAGTTCTTC	CASSAGLSSGRYNEQFF
TRBV7-9	TRBJ2-1	-	few	TGTGCCAGCAGCCAAAATGAGCAGTTCTTC	CASSQNEQFF
TRBV27	TRBJ1-2	-	-	TGTGCCAGCAGTTTACGAGCGGTAGCTAACTATGGCTACACCTTC	CASSLRAVANYGYTF
TRBV19	TRBJ2-7	-	-	TGTGCCAGTAGTATAGCCTCCGGCGAGCAGTACTTC	CASSIASGEQYF
TRBV6-5	TRBJ1-2	-	-	TGTGCCAGCAGGCTCGGGAAGACTAACTATGGCTACACCTTC	CASRLGKTNYGYTF
TRBV9	TRBJ2-2	TRBD2	-	TGTGCCAGCAGCGCCGGACTAGGCACCGGGGAGCTGTTTTTT	CASSAGLGTGELFF
TRBV4-2	TRBJ1-1	-	few	TGTGCCAGCAGCCAACCCCAGGACAGAACTAATGAAGCTTTCTTT	CASSQPQDRTNEAFF
TRBV7-2	TRBJ2-4	TRBD2	-	TGTGCCAGCAGCTTAGGAGGAGGGCTAGCGGGAGGAAACATTCAGTACTTC	CASSLGGGLAGGNIQYF
TRBV5-8	TRBJ1-1	TRBD1	-	TGTGCCAGCAGCTTGGCCTTAGACAGGGTACGTGCTGAAGCTTTCTTT	CASSLALDRVRAEAFF
TRBV19	TRBJ1-3	-	-	TGTGCCAGTACCATCCAAAGGGGGTCTTGGTCTGGAAACACCATATATTTT	CASTIQRGSWSGNTIYF
TRBV5-1	TRBJ1-5	-	once	TGCGCCAGCAGCTTGAGGAGAGGACAGCCCCAGCATTTT	CASSLRRGQPQHF
TRBV2	TRBJ1-5	-	-	TGTGCCAGCAGCGGTTCCTACAGCCCCAATCAGCCCCAGCATTTT	CASSGSYSPNQPQHF
TRBV28	TRBJ2-1	-	few	TGTGCCAGCAGTTTACCGACGGGGAAATCGGGTAATGAGCAGTTCTTC	CASSLPTGKSGNEQFF
TRBV5-1	TRBJ2-2	-	-	TGCGCCAGCACGCTCGGAGAGCCGAACACCGGGGAGCTGTTTTTT	CASTLGEPNTGELFF
TRBV6-1	TRBJ2-3	-	-	TGTGCCAGCACCACCGAGGATACGCAGTATTTT	CASTTEDTQYF
TRBV11-1	TRBJ2-3	TRBD1	-	TGTGCCAGCAGCCGTGGGACAGGGTTGGGTCTTGGAGCAAATACGCAGTATTTT	CASSRGTGLGLGANTQYF
TRBV7-9	TRBJ1-2	TRBD1	-	TGTGCCAGCAGCCACCGACAGGGACCTAACTATGGCTACACCTTC	CASSHRQGPNYGYTF
TRBV5-5	TRBJ2-7	-	-	TGTGCCAGCAGCCCTTACGAGCAGTACTTC	CASSPYEQYF
TRBV7-9	TRBJ2-7	TRBD2	-	TGTGCCAGCAGCCTCCGGACTAGCGGCGAGCAGTACTTC	CASSLRTSGEQYF
TRBV5-4	TRBJ2-5	-	-	TGTGCCAGCAGCTTGGTGGACAGACAAGAGACCCAGTACTTC	CASSLVDRQETQYF
TRBV7-9	TRBJ1-6	-	-	TGTGCCAGCAGCTTAGCGCGGCCTAGGGGATCGGAACCCCTCCACTTT	CASSLARPRGSEPLHF
TRBV7-2	TRBJ2-7	-	-	TGTGCCAGCAGCTCGGACAGAGAAATCTACGAGCAGTACTTC	CASSSDREIYEQYF
TRBV27	TRBJ2-1	-	-	TGTGCCAGCCGACAGGTTCCCCCGACATTTGGTGAGCAGTTCTTC	CASRQVPPTFGEQFF
TRBV7-9	TRBJ2-2	TRBD2	once	TGTGCCAGCAACCCCGGGACTAGCAACGGGGAGCTGTTTTTT	CASNPGTSNGELFF
TRBV4-3	TRBJ2-2	-	once	TGCGCCAGCAGTTGGGGGGTCGCCACCGGGGAGCTGTTTTTT	CASSWGVATGELFF
TRBV19	TRBJ2-7	-	-	TGTGCCAGTAGTTTACTGGGGGGAGCGGTCTCCTACGAGCAGTACTTC	CASSLLGGAVSYEQYF
TRBV7-9	TRBJ2-1	TRBD1	few	TGTGCCAGCAGCCATACCGGGACAGCTTACAATGAGCAGTTCTTC	CASSHTGTAYNEQFF
TRBV18	TRBJ1-1	-	-	TGTGCCAGCTCACCGGCAACCGACAGATGGGGCACTGAAGCTTTCTTT	CASSPATDRWGTEAFF
TRBV28	TRBJ1-2	TRBD1	-	TGTGCCAGCAGCCTTACAGGGGGTATCTCCTATGGCTACACCTTC	CASSLTGGISYGYTF
TRBV5-6	TRBJ1-4	-	-	TGTGCCAGCAGCTTGAAGGGGGTTAATGAAAAACTGTTTTTT	CASSLKGVNEKLFF
TRBV13	TRBJ2-7	TRBD2	-	TGTGCCAGCAGCACCAAGCTAGCGGGCGTTGACGAGCAGTACTTC	CASSTKLAGVDEQYF
TRBV7-2	TRBJ2-1	TRBD2	-	TGTGCCAGCAGCCTCGGTAGCGGGGCAGAGCAGTTCTTC	CASSLGSGAEQFF
TRBV25-1	TRBJ1-1	-	-	TGTGCCAGCAGGAGGCCGGGATCGAGCGCTGAAGCTTTCTTT	CASRRPGSSAEAFF
TRBV19	TRBJ1-4	TRBD1	-	TGTGCCAGTAGTTCGGACAGGGGGGTCGAAAAACTGTTTTTT	CASSSDRGVEKLFF
TRBV7-6	TRBJ2-1	TRBD1	-	TGTGCCAGCAGGCCAGGACAGGGGGCATACAATGAGCAGTTCTTC	CASRPGQGAYNEQFF
TRBV6-5	TRBJ1-1	-	-	TGTGCCAGCAGCTCCTACGGGAACACTGAAGCTTTCTTT	CASSSYGNTEAFF
TRBV7-6	TRBJ2-7	TRBD1	-	TGTGCCAGCAGCCCAGTGCGGGACAGGGTTTACGAGCAGTACTTC	CASSPVRDRVYEQYF
TRBV7-2	TRBJ2-3	TRBD1	-	TGTGCCAGCAGCTTAGTGGGGACAGCGACTCCTTACACAGATACGCAGTATTTT	CASSLVGTATPYTDTQYF
TRBV4-3	TRBJ2-7	TRBD1	-	TGCGCCAGCAGCCATCGGACAGGGCCCTACGAGCAGTACTTC	CASSHRTGPYEQYF
TRBV4-3	TRBJ2-7	TRBD2	few	TGCGCCAGCAGCCAAGATCACGGGAGGGCGGCCGAGCAGTACTTC	CASSQDHGRAAEQYF
TRBV6-5	TRBJ2-1	-	-	TGTGCCAGCAGCAATCACGACAGCTTAAGCAATGAGCAGTTCTTC	CASSNHDSLSNEQFF